This T cell receptor (beta chain) was found in a study of glioma-infiltrating T cells. General study results and limits: Above-expected tissue-blood divergence occurred in all gliomas, most in low-grade ones. Only very few CDR3 sequences appeared in both tissue and blood.

Concerning this clonotype itself: The antigen remains unidentified. A much larger clone lies one base from this, so it may be a read error.

Germline V gene sequence: CDR1 SGHVS, CDR2 FNYEAQ. CDR3 length: 14 amino acids. Amplification of TCR alpha and beta CDR3 regions from RNA used iRepertoire nested multiplex PCR. Tissue mRNA or PBMC total RNA, about 85-400 ng, went into one-step reverse transcription and amplification. MiXCR, applied by TCRdb to the multiplex PCR reads, yields one record per CDR3 protein. The table lists 100,000 to 150,000 distinct CDR3 sequences, roughly 25% of them singletons. This clonotype was obtained from a human donor with low-grade glioma or glioblastoma, undergoing nonglioma brain surgery, or in good health (not recorded which). The chain carries TRBV7-6 and TRBJ2-5, with D possibly TRBD1 on 5 matching bases. The specimen sequenced was glioma tissue, nonneoplastic brain tissue, or PBMCs (not recorded which). This CDR3 reads CSSSPPGFQETQYF. The CDR3 DNA follows: TGTTCCAGCAGCCCACCAGGGTTCCAAGAGACCCAGTACTTC. The whole variable domain, filled in from reference TRBV7-6 and TRBJ2-5, reads GAGVSQSPRYKVTKRGQDVALRCDPISGHVSLYWYRQALGQGPEFLTYFNYEAQQDKSGLPNDRFSAERPEGSISTLTIQRTEQRDSAMYRCSSSPPGFQETQYFGPGTRLLVL.